These 6 T cell receptor beta chains were all obtained from the same sample, sequenced in a study of blood T cell repertoires in COVID-19. Libraries were prepared by immunoSEQ multiplex PCR; TCRdb keeps only in-frame clonotypes and omits some of them. The table records some 290,000 clones, approximately 89% of them present only once. Sequencing input: PBMCs or T cells enriched from blood (not recorded which). These receptors were collected from a woman younger than 45 who had recovered from COVID-19.

This clone was counted many times. This chain uses TRBV5-1 with TRBJ2-1; 7 bases match TRBD2. CDR1 and CDR2 from the germline V gene are SGHRS and YFSETQ. The length of the CDR3 is 15 residues. The V and J ends lost 0 bases and 8 bases, in that order; junction bases with no gene match: 8. The CDR3 reads CASSLEGLAAYEQFF. The CDR3 DNA follows: TGCGCCAGCAGCTTGGAAGGGCTAGCGGCTTATGAGCAGTTCTTC.

The rearrangement joins TRBV11-3 to TRBJ2-3; D gene uncertain. Trimming removed 1 base at V and 3 bases at J, with 8 bases between. Germline-derived CDR1 and CDR2 are SGHNT and YENEEA. There are 14 residues in the CDR3. This CDR3 is CASSLGQRTDTQYF. The CDR3 coding sequence is TGTGCCAGCAGCTTAGGCCAGAGGACAGATACGCAGTATTTT.

V is TRBV6-1 and J is TRBJ2-5; 12 bases agree with TRBD2. The V segment lost 1 base and the J segment 2 bases; nucleotides outside the gene matches: 17. This CDR3 has 21 residues. Germline V gene sequence: CDR1 MNHNS, CDR2 SASEGT. The CDR3 nucleotides read TGTGCCAGCAGTGAAGTCGGGGGAGGGCTAGCGGGAGGGCCGAAACAAGAGACCCAGTACTTC. Encoded protein: CASSEVGGGLAGGPKQETQYF.

The chain combines TRBV7-2 with TRBJ1-2, with D perhaps matching TRBD1 (6 bases). The V gene's germline CDR1 is SGHTA and CDR2 FQGNSA. V lost 5 bases, J lost 8 bases, and 12 bases lay in between. There are 12 residues in the CDR3. DNA for the CDR3: TGTGCCAGCAGCATTAACAGGGAAGGCTACACCTTC. This encodes CASSINREGYTF.

The V call is TRBV5-6, the J call TRBJ2-7; a weak D match, TRBD2 (5 bases). Germline V lookup: CDR1 SGHDT, CDR2 YYEEEE. V was shortened by 0 bases and J by 4 bases, with 11 bases between the two germline ends. CDR3 size: 14 residues. For the CDR3, the DNA is TGTGCCAGCAGCTTGGCCGGACTTTTATACGAGCAGTACTTC. Protein product: CASSLAGLLYEQYF.

V and J are TRBV20-1 and TRBJ2-2, with unresolved D. Trimming took 3 bases from V and 7 from J, leaving 12 bases between them. This CDR3 has 13 amino acids. Looked up from germline, CDR1 is DFQATT and CDR2 is SNEGSKA (reference sequence). Here the CDR3 reads CSASSPRSGELFF. CDR3 sequence (DNA): TGCAGTGCTAGTTCACCTAGGAGCGGGGAGCTGTTTTTT.